Presented here are 23 T cell receptor beta chains from one specimen sequenced in a study of response to subunit inactivated influenza vaccine (dated by TCRdb to 2017 to 2018). Library creation used RT-PCR. These reads were obtained on an Illumina HiSeq 2500. The raw public data were reprocessed by TCRdb itself: fastp quality trimming at Q25, MiXCR clonotype calling, in-frame beta chains only. Duplicate CDR3 protein sequences are folded into a single record with the most common DNA and genes. The sample table shows fewer than 750,000 distinct CDR3 sequences, and 11% to 15% are seen once. Approximately 10% of the sample is held by the ten biggest clonotypes. The sequences come from PBMCs from blood, collected 11 to 12 days after vaccination. The receptors stem from a man aged 45 to 65 who received an inactivated influenza vaccine. Donor details come from another sample of the same person, matched by shared clones.

The chain employs TRBV11-2 and TRBJ2-1; perhaps TRBD2 as D (7 bases). Between the trimmed V and J ends, which lost 6 bases and 8 bases, there was a span of 20 bases. CDR1 is SGHAT, CDR2 FQNNGV, per germline. The CDR3 is 15 residues long. As DNA, the CDR3 is TGTGCCAGCAGAGGGGGGGTTAAACTCGTACATGAGCAGTTCTTC. Encoded protein: CASRGGVKLVHEQFF.

The chain is built from TRBV4-1 and TRBJ2-3; D is tentatively TRBD1 or TRBD2 (5 bases each). Trimming shortened V by 4 bases and J by 4 bases, and 15 bases separated the two germline ends. The CDR3 covers 15 residues. CDR1 is MGHRA and CDR2 is YSYEKL in the germline V gene. The CDR3 nucleotides are TGCGCCAGCAGCCGGTCCGGGGCACTATCAGATACGCAGTATTTT. Translated: CASSRSGALSDTQYF.

This clonotype was recorded only once. This chain links TRBV5-1 with TRBJ2-2; 8 bases align to TRBD2. Germline loops: CDR1 SGHRS, CDR2 YFSETQ. J gave up 2 bases and V 5 bases, and 5 bases lay outside the gene matches. The CDR3 covers 15 residues. The CDR3 region has the DNA TGCGCCAGCAGTCTCGGGAGGGATAACACCGGGGAGCTGTTTTTT. This encodes CASSLGRDNTGELFF. Filled out from reference TRBV5-1 and TRBJ2-2, the complete variable domain reads KAGVTQTPRYLIKTRGQQVTLSCSPISGHRSVSWYQQTPGQGLQFLFEYFSETQRNKGNFPGRFSGRQFSNSRSEMNVSTLELGDSALYLCASSLGRDNTGELFFGEGSRLTVL.

This rearrangement joins TRBV20-1 to TRBJ2-2, with TRBD2 as a possible D gene (5 bases). Germline CDR1 is DFQATT and CDR2 is SNEGSKA (reference sequence). Deletions cut 6 bases from V and 1 base from J, with 12 bases between. The CDR3 is 14 amino acids. Here the CDR3 reads CSARRGRNTGELFF. The CDR3 nucleotides are TGCAGTGCCCGACGGGGTAGGAACACCGGGGAGCTGTTTTTT.

This clonotype has only a few counts. This chain joins TRBV9 and TRBJ2-3; possible D gene TRBD2, 7 bases. The ends were cut back, 3 bases at V and 4 bases at J, with 15 bases in the middle. The CDR3 covers 15 residues. CDR1 is SGDLS and CDR2 is YYNGEE in the germline V gene. CDR3 sequence: CASSERGAGADTQYF. The CDR3 region has the DNA TGTGCCAGCAGCGAACGGGGGGCCGGAGCAGATACGCAGTATTTT. Using reference TRBV9 and TRBJ2-3 for the parts outside the CDR3, the full variable domain is DSGVTQTPKHLITATGQRVTLRCSPRSGDLSVYWYQQSLDQGLQFLIQYYNGEERAKGNILERFSAQQFPDLHSELNLSSLELGDSALYFCASSERGAGADTQYFGPGTRLTVL.

In its sample, this clonotype was seen a few times. The rearrangement uses TRBV20-1 and TRBJ2-5; no clear D. This CDR3 has 14 amino acids. Germline assignment: CDR1 DFQATT and CDR2 SNEGSKA (reference sequence). V lost 2 bases and J lost 1, with 11 bases in between. CDR3 sequence (DNA): TGCAGTGCTAGATCAATGGGGTTCCAAGAGACCCAGTACTTC. Amino acids: CSARSMGFQETQYF.

This clonotype turned up a few times. V and J are TRBV3-1 and TRBJ2-7; D gene unclear. Trimming cost V 2 bases and J 6 bases, with 5 bases left between them. The CDR3 runs to 11 residues. Germline-derived CDR1 and CDR2 are LGHDT and YNNKEL (reference sequence). CDR3 sequence (DNA): TGTGCCAGCAGCCAAAACAGCGAGCAGTACTTC. It is translated as CASSQNSEQYF.

The chain carries TRBV24-1 and TRBJ2-5, with TRBD1 matching 8 bases. V shed 6 bases and J 6 bases; nucleotides not matched to a gene: 11. CDR1 and CDR2 (germline): KGHDR, SFDVKD. This CDR3 is 15 amino acids long. Here the CDR3 DNA reads TGTGCCACCAGTCCAAACGGACAGGGCGAGAAGACCCAGTACTTC. This codes for CATSPNGQGEKTQYF.

This clonotype was detected ten times or more. V usage is TRBV3-1 and J usage is TRBJ1-1; D remains ambiguous. This CDR3 spans 13 amino acids. Germline assignment: CDR1 LGHDT and CDR2 YNNKEL (reference sequence). Trimming took off 4 bases at V and 2 bases at J, with 8 bases between the two ends. For the CDR3, the DNA is TGTGCCAGCAGCCCCTCCTTTAACACTGAAGCTTTCTTT. It codes for CASSPSFNTEAFF.

This clonotype has ten or more counts. The chain joins TRBV11-2 to TRBJ2-1, with D possibly TRBD2 on 5 matching bases. The length of the CDR3 is 15 residues. Germline V lookup: CDR1 SGHAT, CDR2 FQNNGV. V was shortened by 4 bases and J by 3 bases, with 13 bases between the two germline ends. The CDR3 loop reads CASSSKRLSYNEQFF. The CDR3 DNA reads as TGTGCCAGCAGCTCCAAGCGGCTTAGCTACAATGAGCAGTTCTTC.

Notes on this clonotype: A much larger clone differs by one base, so this may be a read error. Likely a read error: the CDR3 ends without its conserved phenylalanine or tryptophan. This chain connects TRBV29-1 to TRBJ2-3; maybe TRBD2 (7 bases). This CDR3 has 14 residues. V was cut by 2 bases and J by 1 base, with 10 bases left in between. CDR1 is SQVTM, CDR2 ANQGSEA, per germline. The CDR3 loop is CSVETGGRTDTQYV. CDR3 nucleotide sequence: TGCAGCGTTGAAACGGGGGGCCGCACAGATACGCAGTATGTT.

This clonotype has a count of ten or more. This chain links TRBV29-1 with TRBJ2-7, with 8 nucleotides matching TRBD1. The CDR3 is 13 residues long. J was trimmed by 4 bases and V by 4 bases; bases with no gene match: 6. The V gene's germline CDR1 is SQVTM and CDR2 ANQGSEA. CDR3 in amino acids: CSVAKDRAYEQYF. In DNA, the CDR3 is TGCAGCGTTGCCAAGGACAGGGCGTACGAGCAGTACTTC.

This clonotype was detected many times. The V call is TRBV5-1, the J call TRBJ2-1, with 13 positions matching TRBD2. V gave up 4 bases and J gave up 9 bases; unmatched junction bases: 7. Germline V gene data show CDR1 as SGHRS and CDR2 as YFSETQ. CDR3 length: 15 amino acids. The CDR3 DNA reads TGCGCCAGCAGCACCGGGACTAGCGGGATGGGTGAGCAGTTCTTC. Residues: CASSTGTSGMGEQFF.

This clonotype appeared once. This chain links TRBV7-2 with TRBJ2-7; 10 nucleotides line up with TRBD1. This CDR3 has 16 amino acids. Germline V lookup: CDR1 SGHTA, CDR2 FQGNSA. Losses at the gene ends were 0 bases for V and 1 base for J; bases not matched to a gene: 3. CDR3 bases: TGTGCCAGCAGCTTAGCGACAGGGGGCCTTTCCTACGAGCAGTACTTC. Protein: CASSLATGGLSYEQYF.

The chain recombines TRBV20-1 with TRBJ2-7; 12 bases match TRBD2. Germline trimming cut 4 bases from V and 3 bases from J; bases unmatched to any gene: 4. The CDR3 has 14 amino acids. Germline V lookup: CDR1 DFQATT, CDR2 SNEGSKA (reference sequence). The CDR3: CSATGTSGFYEQYF. Here the CDR3 DNA reads TGCAGTGCTACAGGGACTAGCGGGTTCTACGAGCAGTACTTC.

This clonotype was seen a few times. CDR3 nucleotides: TGCAGTGCTAGAGATCGCGGGGTATTTCTGCATGAGCAGTTCTTC. Translated, it gives CSARDRGVFLHEQFF. The chain carries TRBV20-1 and TRBJ2-1, with D possibly being TRBD2 (6 bases). The CDR3 is 15 residues long. Trimming removed 0 bases at V and 8 bases at J, with 17 bases between. Germline CDR1 reads DFQATT; CDR2 reads SNEGSKA (reference sequence).

The chain employs TRBV9 and TRBJ2-1, with 7 bases aligning to TRBD2. Germline CDR1 reads SGDLS; CDR2 reads YYNGEE. V shed 2 bases, J shed 4 bases, and the junction held 9 bases outside the gene matches. This CDR3 comprises 16 residues. The CDR3 sequence: CASSVGGSHGYNEQFF. As DNA, the CDR3 is TGTGCCAGCAGCGTCGGCGGGAGCCACGGGTACAATGAGCAGTTCTTC. Drawing the rest from reference TRBV9 and TRBJ2-1, the complete variable domain is DSGVTQTPKHLITATGQRVTLRCSPRSGDLSVYWYQQSLDQGLQFLIQYYNGEERAKGNILERFSAQQFPDLHSELNLSSLELGDSALYFCASSVGGSHGYNEQFFGPGTRLTVL.

This chain connects TRBV5-1 to TRBJ1-2; D possibly corresponds to TRBD1 (6 bases). The CDR3 sequence is 12 residues long. Looked up from germline, CDR1 is SGHRS and CDR2 is YFSETQ. The germline V and J ends were trimmed by 4 bases and 8 bases, with 12 bases remaining between them. CDR3 in amino acids: CASSTDSLGYTF. The CDR3 bases are TGCGCCAGCAGCACGGACAGCCTCGGCTACACCTTC.

There are many counts of this clonotype. V and J are TRBV3-1 and TRBJ2-3; 10 positions match TRBD2. The germline V gene encodes CDR1 LGHDT and CDR2 YNNKEL (reference sequence). The length of the CDR3 is 19 residues. V shed 4 bases, J shed 6 bases, and the junction held 19 bases outside the gene matches. The DNA for the CDR3 is TGTGCCAGCAGCCCAGCCGGACTAGCGGTTTCTCGGCCGGTGGATACGCAGTATTTT. Translating gives CASSPAGLAVSRPVDTQYF.

Concerning this clonotype itself: In this CDR3 the conserved last residue, phenylalanine or tryptophan, is missing, so a read error is likely. No DNA is shown, since the ends of the CDR3 on it are uncertain; the CDR3 is the one TCRdb lists. The rearrangement joins TRBV12-3 or TRBV12-4 to TRBJ2-5; the D call in the table, TRBD1, was not verified against the DNA. From its first to its last residue, the CDR3 has 8 amino acids. CDR3 region: CASSSVAG.

The V gene is TRBV5-1, the J gene TRBJ2-5, with a weak D call TRBD1 (6 bases). CDR1 and CDR2 from the germline V gene are SGHRS and YFSETQ. This CDR3 has 14 residues. V dropped 4 bases and J dropped 1 base, with 11 bases sitting between them. The CDR3 spells CASSRRDTQETQYF. The DNA of the CDR3 is TGCGCCAGCAGCCGCCGGGACACCCAAGAGACCCAGTACTTC.

This clonotype was observed a handful of times. The chain combines TRBV14 with TRBJ2-7; D call uncertain. Germline assignment: CDR1 SGHDN and CDR2 FVKESK. The length of the CDR3 is 16 residues. The ends were cut back, 2 bases at V and 0 bases at J, with 14 bases in the middle. As DNA, the CDR3 is TGTGCCAGCAGCCAACCCGGGCCAGCTAGCTCCTACGAGCAGTACTTC. It is translated as CASSQPGPASSYEQYF. Combining the CDR3 with reference TRBV14 and TRBJ2-7 gives the whole variable domain EAGVTQFPSHSVIEKGQTVTLRCDPISGHDNLYWYRRVMGKEIKFLLHFVKESKQDESGMPNNRFLAERTGGTYSTLKVQPAELEDSGVYFCASSQPGPASSYEQYFGPGTRLTVT.

The rearrangement uses TRBV23-1 and TRBJ1-1; TRBD1 is a possible D gene (5 bases). TRBV23-1 is placed among ORFs of uncertain function. With 2 bases removed from V and 3 bases from J, the gap between germline ends came to 19 bases. The CDR3 has 17 residues. CDR3 amino acids: CASSQSGGCNWDTEAFF. The CDR3 DNA follows: TGCGCCAGCAGTCAAAGCGGGGGATGCAATTGGGACACTGAAGCTTTCTTT.